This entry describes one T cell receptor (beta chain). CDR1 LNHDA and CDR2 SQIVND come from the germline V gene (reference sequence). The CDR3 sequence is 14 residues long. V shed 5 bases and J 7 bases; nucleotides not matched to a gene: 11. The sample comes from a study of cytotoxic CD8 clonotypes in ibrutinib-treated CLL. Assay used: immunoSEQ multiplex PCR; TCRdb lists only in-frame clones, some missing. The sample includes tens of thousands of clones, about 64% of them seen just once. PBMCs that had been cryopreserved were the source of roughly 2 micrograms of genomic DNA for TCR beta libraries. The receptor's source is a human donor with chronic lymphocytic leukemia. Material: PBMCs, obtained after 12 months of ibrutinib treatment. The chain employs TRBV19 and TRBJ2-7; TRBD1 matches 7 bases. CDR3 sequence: CASSVGTEGWEQYF. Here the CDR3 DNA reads TGTGCCAGTAGTGTCGGGACAGAGGGCTGGGAGCAGTACTTC.